The entry below describes one T cell receptor beta chain. There is no known antigen for this receptor. No base quality information exists; no much larger clone differs at one position. The entry originates in a study of CD8+ T cells in alopecia areata (dated by TCRdb to about 2018). Broadly, across the study: In both human patients and the C3H/HeJ mouse model, the study applied high-throughput TCRbeta sequencing to look at T cell clonal expansion in alopecia areata. Scalp clonality was compared among normal scalp (n=4), patchy alopecia areata scalp (n=8), and alopecia totalis/universalis scalp (n=8). immunoSEQ multiplex PCR using 35 Vbeta forward primers and 13 Jbeta reverse primers was used to amplify TCRbeta CDR3 regions. Human TCRbeta sequencing covered scalp tissue and sorted CD4+ and CD8+ peripheral blood T cells from patchy and totalis/universalis alopecia areata patients and healthy controls. RNA was extracted with the PAXgene miRNA kit for fixed scalp, the miRNeasy kit for PBMCs, and the RNeasy kit for mouse skin.

V lost 3 bases and J lost 0 bases; the stretch between them is 11 bases long. The CDR1 and CDR2 encoded by the germline V gene are SQVTM and ANQGSEA. There are 14 amino acids in the CDR3, from cysteine to phenylalanine inclusive. The CDR3 DNA has 42 bases and is translated from base 1. Libraries were built with the immunoSEQ multiplex PCR assay. RNA was extracted from all samples and reverse transcribed into cDNA, which served as template for TCR sequencing. First-strand cDNA was synthesized using SuperScript III with a 2:1 mix of oligo-dT and random hexamers. A synthetic immune receptor repertoire was used to assess amplification bias, and residual bias was removed computationally. The authors' analysis ran thus. After raw reads were preprocessed to remove errors, the CDR3 was defined following IMGT conventions as running from the conserved cysteine to phenylalanine. Clonality was computed by normalizing Shannon entropy by log2 of the number of productive unique TCRs and subtracting the result from 1. CD4 or CD8 identity of scalp clones was inferred by cross-referencing scalp TCRbeta sequences with sorted blood CD4 and CD8 repertoires. Held by TCRdb, this immuneACCESS table contains in-frame sequences only and omits some clones. Under half of the omission traces to an unresolved V gene where checked; the cause of the rest is unknown. V, J and clone size are taken as reported in that table, and D and trimming were inferred from the DNA itself. The sample table holds about 150,000 clones, of which 62% were seen once. The ten biggest clones cover just over 35% of the sample.

General findings and caveats noted by the study authors: Unlike mouse skin, where gammadelta T cells dominate, normal human skin contains resident alphabeta T cells that get sequenced too, which complicates analysis of the scalp TCR repertoire. Compared with normal scalp, lesional scalp, particularly in alopecia totalis/universalis, had higher clonality and more expanded CD8+ clones, which suggests antigenic drive. Shared TCR sequences between patients were less evident than in mice, which may be partly attributable to HLA diversity in the patient population.

After PBMCs were isolated by density centrifugation and stained for CD3, CD4 and CD8, a FACSAria was used to sort CD4+ and CD8+ T cells. Scalp biopsies and blood samples were obtained from unaffected controls. The V and J segments used are TRBV29-1 and TRBJ1-2, and the D gene may be TRBD1, 5 bases matching. The specimen sequenced was CD8+ T cells sorted from blood. This receptor was obtained from a human donor in good health. The nucleotide sequence is given as TGCAGCGTTGATAAGGGGTTAGCTAACTATGGCTACACCTTC. Its protein is CSVDKGLANYGYTF.